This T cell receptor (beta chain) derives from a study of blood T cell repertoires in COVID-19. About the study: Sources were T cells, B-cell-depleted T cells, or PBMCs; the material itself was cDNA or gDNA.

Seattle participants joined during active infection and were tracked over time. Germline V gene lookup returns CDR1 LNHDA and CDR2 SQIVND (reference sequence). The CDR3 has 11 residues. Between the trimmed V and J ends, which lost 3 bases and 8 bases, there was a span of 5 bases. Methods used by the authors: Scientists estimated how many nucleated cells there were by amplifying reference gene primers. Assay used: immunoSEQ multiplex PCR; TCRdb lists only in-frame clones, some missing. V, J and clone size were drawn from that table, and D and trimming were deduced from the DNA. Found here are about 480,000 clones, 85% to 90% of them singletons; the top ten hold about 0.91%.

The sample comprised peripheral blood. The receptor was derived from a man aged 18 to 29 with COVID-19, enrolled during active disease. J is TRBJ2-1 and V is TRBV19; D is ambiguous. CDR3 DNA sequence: TGTGCCAGTAGTATTAGAGATGAGCAGTTCTTC. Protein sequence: CASSIRDEQFF.